These 26 T cell receptor beta chains were all obtained from the same sample, sequenced in a study of cytomegalovirus exposure and HLA in healthy donors. 13 Jbeta primers and 60 Vbeta primers were used for the PCR. Assay: immunoSEQ multiplex PCR; the TCRdb copy retains only in-frame clones and omits some. The sample has about 150,000 clones; over 75% are singletons. Sample: PBMCs. Receptors were obtained from a woman aged 40 to 50 in good health and CMV-seropositive.

J is TRBJ1-1 and V is TRBV18, with 8 bases that match TRBD1. The CDR3 contains 14 residues. Germline CDR1 and CDR2: KGHSH and LQKENI. V dropped 4 bases and J dropped 4; count of bases not matched to a gene: 5. For the CDR3, the DNA is TGTGCCAGCTCACAAACAGGGGGGGGCACTGAAGCTTTCTTT. It specifies CASSQTGGGTEAFF.

This clone turned up a few times. This chain links TRBV12-5 with TRBJ2-5, with TRBD2 identical over 7 bases. The J call may be faulty, since TRBJ2-7 better matches the DNA end. Germline CDR1 is LGHNT and CDR2 is FRNRAP. The CDR3 is 15 residues long. The CDR3 is CASAPLGGKGYEQYF. The CDR3 DNA reads TGTGCTAGTGCCCCCCTGGGAGGGAAGGGCTACGAGCAGTACTTC.

The V gene is TRBV6-1, the J gene TRBJ1-4, with TRBD1 matching 7 bases. Trimming took 4 bases from V and 7 from J; bases not matched to a gene: 6. The CDR3 contains 14 residues. In germline, CDR1 is MNHNS, CDR2 SASEGT. In nucleotides, the CDR3 is TGTGCCAGCAGTGTGGAGACAGGGCTTGAAAAACTGTTTTTT. It is translated as CASSVETGLEKLFF.

This clone was observed once. The chain couples TRBV30 to TRBJ1-5; tentative D call: TRBD1 (6 bases). The germline CDR1 and CDR2 sequences are GTSNPN and SVGIG (reference sequence). The length of the CDR3 is 13 residues. V was clipped by 1 base and J by 6 bases, with 10 bases between them. The CDR3 DNA reads TGTGCCTGGAGTGCGGGGGGCGGTCAGCCCCAGCATTTT. It specifies CAWSAGGGQPQHF.

The DNA of the CDR3 is TGTGCCAGCAGCCCGGGGGTATGGAGTAATGAAAAACTGTTTTTT. Translation: CASSPGVWSNEKLFF. The chain has TRBV27 and TRBJ1-4, with a tentative D call TRBD1 (5 bases). Germline assignment: CDR1 MNHEY and CDR2 SMNVEV (reference sequence). V lost 6 bases, J lost 4 bases, and 15 bases lay in between. The CDR3 sequence is 15 residues long.

CDR3 loop: CASSTRASLGGNEQFF. For the CDR3, the DNA is TGTGCCAGCAGTACCCGGGCGTCGCTGGGGGGCAATGAGCAGTTCTTC. V usage is TRBV27 and J usage is TRBJ2-1; weak D call: TRBD2 (6 bases). The ends were cut back, 5 bases at V and 6 bases at J, with 20 bases in the middle. CDR1 is MNHEY and CDR2 is SMNVEV in the germline V gene (reference sequence). The CDR3 extends over 16 amino acids.

CDR3 bases: TGCGCCAGCAGCCCAGATAACATGAACACTGAAGCTTTCTTT. Translated: CASSPDNMNTEAFF. The rearrangement joins TRBV5-1 to TRBJ1-1; D is unresolved. V lost 4 bases to trimming and J lost 0 bases, with 10 bases between them. The CDR3 consists of 14 residues. CDR1 is SGHRS, CDR2 YFSETQ, per germline.

The chain recombines TRBV27 with TRBJ2-6; 8 nucleotides match TRBD1. CDR3 length: 18 residues. The V gene end was trimmed by 7 bases and the J gene end by 0 bases; junction bases not matched to a gene: 11. In germline, CDR1 is MNHEY, CDR2 SMNVEV (reference sequence). The CDR3 DNA follows: TGTGCCAGCAAGATAGCAGGGGGCGCAAGCTCTGGGGCCAACGTCCTGACTTTC. Residues: CASKIAGGASSGANVLTF.

The chain is built from TRBV25-1 and TRBJ2-2; 7 bases match TRBD1. Germline CDR1 reads MGHDK; CDR2 reads SYGVNS. CDR3 length: 16 amino acids. Unmatched junction bases numbered 7, after V lost 3 bases and J lost 3 bases. The CDR3 is CASSDRQGLYTGELFF. The CDR3, as DNA: TGTGCCAGCAGTGACCGACAGGGTTTGTACACCGGGGAGCTGTTTTTT.

This chain links TRBV7-9 with TRBJ2-5; TRBD1 might be the D (6 bases). Germline CDR1 SEHNR, CDR2 FQNEAQ (reference sequence). The V end lost 4 bases, the J end lost 5 bases, and 17 bases lay between the germline ends. This CDR3 comprises 15 residues. CDR3 nucleotide sequence: TGTGCCAGCAGCTCCTCGGGGTTGGACAGTGAGACCCAGTACTTC. Translated: CASSSSGLDSETQYF.

The chain has TRBV5-8 and TRBJ2-7; 9 bases line up with TRBD1. With 0 bases clipped from V and 5 bases from J, the junction kept 6 bases outside the gene matches. Germline lookup yields CDR1 SGHTS and CDR2 YDEGEE. This CDR3 contains 15 residues. The CDR3 DNA reads as TGTGCCAGCAGCTTGGACAGGGGGCGAATCAACGAGCAGTACTTC. This gives the protein CASSLDRGRINEQYF. The complete variable domain, with remaining parts taken from reference TRBV5-8 and TRBJ2-7, reads EAGVTQSPTHLIKTRGQQATLRCSPISGHTSVYWYQQALGLGLQFLLWYDEGEERNRGNFPPRFSGRQFPNYSSELNVNALELEDSALYLCASSLDRGRINEQYFGPGTRLTVT.

This rearrangement joins TRBV6-1 to TRBJ1-5; 8 bases fit TRBD1. The CDR3 sequence is 16 residues long. Per the germline V gene, CDR1 is MNHNS and CDR2 is SASEGT. J gave up 0 bases and V 1 base, and 2 bases lay outside the gene matches. Written as DNA, the CDR3 is TGTGCCAGCAGTGAAGGGACAGGGAATAGCAATCAGCCCCAGCATTTT. This gives the protein CASSEGTGNSNQPQHF.

The chain combines TRBV5-1 with TRBJ2-4, with TRBD2 identical over 12 bases. V lost 0 bases to trimming and J lost 0 bases; unmatched junction nucleotides: 13. Germline loops: CDR1 SGHRS, CDR2 YFSETQ. This CDR3 comprises 21 residues. The DNA of the CDR3 is TGCGCCAGCAGCTTGGCCACCCAAGGGACTAGCGGGCACCTAGCCAAAAACATTCAGTACTTC. Amino acids: CASSLATQGTSGHLAKNIQYF.

The chain joins TRBV19 to TRBJ2-1; 11 bases line up with TRBD2. V shed 3 bases, J shed 8 bases, and the junction held 9 bases outside the gene matches. Germline CDR1 and CDR2: LNHDA and SQIVND (reference sequence). The CDR3 covers 16 residues. CDR3 sequence (DNA): TGTGCCAGTAGTATTCAACTAGCGGGAGAAACCCATGAGCAGTTCTTC. Its protein is CASSIQLAGETHEQFF.

The chain is built from TRBV30 and TRBJ2-1; weak D call: TRBD2 (6 bases). Trimming removed 1 base from V and 7 bases from J, with 11 bases in between. The CDR3 is made up of 13 amino acids. Germline V gene sequence: CDR1 GTSNPN, CDR2 SVGIG (reference sequence). CDR3 loop: CAWSATRGNEQFF. Written as DNA, the CDR3 is TGTGCCTGGAGTGCCACCCGGGGGAATGAGCAGTTCTTC.

The chain links TRBV27 to TRBJ2-7; D ambiguous. V lost 5 bases to trimming and J lost 3 bases, with 5 bases between them. Germline V gene data show CDR1 as MNHEY and CDR2 as SMNVEV (reference sequence). This CDR3 comprises 11 residues. CDR3 in DNA: TGTGCCAGCAGTCAGAACTACGAGCAGTACTTC. Its protein is CASSQNYEQYF.

The V and J genes are TRBV5-4 and TRBJ2-1, with TRBD2 matching 9 bases. J was trimmed by 7 bases and V by 4 bases; bases with no gene match: 12. In germline, CDR1 is SGHNT, CDR2 YYREEE (reference sequence). The length of the CDR3 is 16 residues. The CDR3 region is CASSPPPGLAVNEQFF. The CDR3 DNA sequence: TGTGCCAGCAGCCCACCTCCGGGACTAGCCGTTAATGAGCAGTTCTTC.

This clone turned up a few times. CDR3 DNA sequence: TGCGCCAGCAGCCCGGGACACTCTGGAAACACCATATATTTT. Translation: CASSPGHSGNTIYF. This chain links TRBV5-1 with TRBJ1-3; D is perhaps TRBD1 (6 bases). The CDR3 totals 14 residues. With 4 bases removed from V and 0 bases from J, the gap between germline ends came to 8 bases. Germline lookup yields CDR1 SGHRS and CDR2 YFSETQ. Filled out from reference TRBV5-1 and TRBJ1-3, the complete variable domain reads KAGVTQTPRYLIKTRGQQVTLSCSPISGHRSVSWYQQTPGQGLQFLFEYFSETQRNKGNFPGRFSGRQFSNSRSEMNVSTLELGDSALYLCASSPGHSGNTIYFGEGSWLTVV.

The V call is TRBV7-9, the J call TRBJ2-3; D perhaps matches TRBD1 (6 bases). This CDR3 has 17 amino acids. Germline lookup yields CDR1 SEHNR and CDR2 FQNEAQ (reference sequence). Trimming removed 4 bases from V and 0 bases from J, with 17 bases in between. The CDR3 spells CASSSTFGQLSTDTQYF. Written as DNA, the CDR3 is TGTGCCAGCAGCTCCACTTTCGGACAGCTTAGCACAGATACGCAGTATTTT.

CDR3 sequence: CASRTSGNTGELFF. The CDR3 bases are TGTGCCAGCAGGACTAGCGGGAACACCGGGGAGCTGTTTTTT. The rearrangement links TRBV7-3 to TRBJ2-2; 9 nucleotides line up with TRBD2. Per the germline V gene, CDR1 is SGHTA and CDR2 is FQGTGA. Trimming removed 6 bases from V and 1 base from J; junction bases left unmatched: 0. This CDR3 region has 14 residues.

The chain joins TRBV10-3 to TRBJ2-2, with 7 bases lining up with TRBD2. With V trimmed by 0 bases and J by 1 base, 8 bases remained unmatched. Looked up from germline, CDR1 is ENHRY and CDR2 is SYGVKD. The CDR3 extends over 18 amino acids. The CDR3 region is CAISESWSGGRNTGELFF. CDR3 nucleotide sequence: TGTGCCATCAGTGAGTCTTGGTCGGGAGGAAGGAACACCGGGGAGCTGTTTTTT.

J is TRBJ2-5 and V is TRBV7-8; 8 bases fit TRBD2. Gene TRBJ2-7 matches the end of the DNA better, so the J call may be wrong. The CDR3 runs to 15 residues. CDR1 is SGHVS and CDR2 is FQNEAQ in the germline V gene. CDR3 in DNA: TGTGCCAGCAGCTTAGCCGTAGCGGGGACCTACGAGCAGTACTTC. As protein: CASSLAVAGTYEQYF.

The rearrangement uses TRBV27 and TRBJ1-3; D is undetermined. From germline, CDR1 is MNHEY and CDR2 SMNVEV (reference sequence). Trimming shortened V by 3 bases and J by 0 bases, and 9 bases separated the two germline ends. The CDR3 loop spans 15 amino acids. CDR3 sequence reads: CASSLRVGSGNTIYF. The CDR3 coding sequence is TGTGCCAGCAGTTTGCGGGTTGGCTCTGGAAACACCATATATTTT.

The rearrangement joins TRBV2 to TRBJ2-7; 7 positions match TRBD1. V dropped 11 bases and J dropped 6; count of bases not matched to a gene: 13. The germline CDR1 and CDR2 sequences are SNHLY and FYNNEI. This CDR3 contains 13 residues. The CDR3 DNA follows: TGTGCCGGCGCTTCGACAGGGCAAGGCGAGCAGTACTTC. This translates into CAGASTGQGEQYF.

This clone was counted a few times. V usage is TRBV18 and J usage is TRBJ2-1; the D is unclear. With 3 bases removed from V and 0 bases from J, the gap between germline ends came to 9 bases. The CDR3 is 15 residues long. The germline gives CDR1 KGHSH, CDR2 LQKENI. This chain's CDR3 is CASSPGVDSYNEQFF. CDR3 DNA: TGTGCCAGCTCACCTGGAGTAGACTCCTACAATGAGCAGTTCTTC.

The CDR3 DNA reads TGTGCCTGGAGTGTTTGGGGGGGCTCCTACAATGAGCAGTTCTTC. Its protein is CAWSVWGGSYNEQFF. The chain joins TRBV30 to TRBJ2-1, with 7 bases fitting TRBD2. Germline values: CDR1 GTSNPN, CDR2 SVGIG (reference sequence). The CDR3 has 15 residues. V lost 0 bases, J lost 0 bases, and 2 bases stayed unmatched.